A single sample is the source of the 27 T cell receptor beta chains below, sequenced in a study of blood T cell repertoires in COVID-19. TCRdb's table, derived via immunoSEQ multiplex PCR, lists solely in-frame clones and lacks some. Found here are 60,000 or so clones, approximately 90% of them singletons; the top ten hold 13% to 15%. Sequenced sample: peripheral blood. These receptors were collected from a human donor with active COVID-19. The donor label of this sample is uncertain.

The sample holds one count of this clone. The chain combines TRBV7-8 with TRBJ1-5; 8 bases fit TRBD1. Trimming removed 5 bases from V and 3 bases from J; junction bases left unmatched: 9. CDR1 and CDR2 from the germline V gene are SGHVS and FQNEAQ. The CDR3 loop spans 16 amino acids. CDR3 protein: CASSLGEGQDNQPQHF. The CDR3 DNA reads as TGTGCCAGCAGCCTCGGTGAGGGACAGGACAATCAGCCCCAGCATTTT.

Here the CDR3 reads CASSLSRGTSDTQYF. Here the CDR3 DNA reads TGTGCCAGCAGTTTATCGCGGGGAACCTCGGATACGCAGTATTTT. V and J are TRBV27 and TRBJ2-3; a weak D match, TRBD2 (6 bases). CDR1 is MNHEY and CDR2 is SMNVEV in the germline V gene (reference sequence). Trimming pared 0 bases from V and 6 bases from J, leaving 13 bases between. This CDR3 is 15 amino acids long.

The chain uses TRBV12-2 and TRBJ1-6. TRBV12-2 is annotated as a pseudogene. CDR3 length: 16 residues. CDR3 region: CASRSTGGILHSPLHF. DNA for the CDR3: TGTGCAAGTCGCTCCACAGGAGGGATCCTCCATTCACCCCTCCACTTT.

J is TRBJ1-2 and V is TRBV27, with 8 bases that match TRBD1. CDR1 and CDR2 from the germline V gene are MNHEY and SMNVEV (reference sequence). The trim removed 5 bases at V and 8 bases at J, leaving 13 bases unmatched. This CDR3 is 15 amino acids long. The CDR3 DNA is TGTGCCAGCAGTCCAACCATCCAGGGGGCTCGAGGCTACACCTTC. This translates into CASSPTIQGARGYTF.

The CDR3 DNA reads as TGTGCCAGTAGTATAGATCGGCTAGTGGGCTCCTACAATGAGCAGTTCTTC. Protein product: CASSIDRLVGSYNEQFF. V and J are TRBV19 and TRBJ2-1; D not resolved. The CDR3 has 17 residues. Per germline, CDR1 LNHDA and CDR2 SQIVND (reference sequence). V lost 0 bases and J lost 0, with 12 bases in between.

The chain uses TRBV2 and TRBJ1-1; 8 bases match TRBD1. J was trimmed by 1 base and V by 7 bases; bases with no gene match: 5. The germline V gene encodes CDR1 SNHLY and CDR2 FYNNEI. The CDR3 loop spans 14 amino acids. The CDR3 sequence is CASKSTGANTEAFF. The CDR3 nucleotides are TGTGCCAGCAAATCGACAGGGGCGAACACTGAAGCTTTCTTT.

This chain joins TRBV10-1 and TRBJ2-2; tentative D call: TRBD1 (6 bases). The V end was cut by 2 bases, the J end by 0 bases, with 7 bases between. The CDR3 length is 15 residues. Germline V CDR1 and CDR2: WNHNN, SYGVQD (reference sequence). CDR3 residues: CASSEQGTNTGELFF. CDR3 nucleotides: TGCGCCAGCAGTGAGCAGGGGACGAACACCGGGGAGCTGTTTTTT.

The chain couples TRBV30 to TRBJ1-2; TRBD1 aligns across 11 bases. CDR3 size: 15 residues. Looked up from germline, CDR1 is GTSNPN and CDR2 is SVGIG (reference sequence). With 7 bases clipped from V and 4 bases from J, the junction kept 11 bases outside the gene matches. DNA of the CDR3: TGTGCCTTCCTTGGACAGGGGGCGCTTTCCTATGGCTACACCTTC. Protein product: CAFLGQGALSYGYTF.

The V call is TRBV5-8, the J call TRBJ2-7; tentatively, D is TRBD1 (5 bases). The CDR3 covers 15 residues. The V gene lost 0 bases and the J gene lost 0 bases, with 10 bases spanning the gap. CDR1 SGHTS and CDR2 YDEGEE come from the germline V gene. CDR3 coding DNA: TGTGCCAGCAGCTTGGGGACAAGCAACTCCTACGAGCAGTACGTC. Its translation is CASSLGTSNSYEQYV.

This rearrangement joins TRBV19 to TRBJ2-5, with D perhaps TRBD1 (7 bases). Trimming removed 6 bases from V and 3 bases from J, with 11 bases in between. Germline CDR1 is LNHDA and CDR2 is SQIVND (reference sequence). The length of the CDR3 is 13 residues. For the CDR3, the DNA is TGTGCCAGTAGGCCCAGGGGGGAAGAGACCCAGTACTTC. This codes for CASRPRGEETQYF.

The chain has TRBV6-2 or TRBV6-3 and TRBJ1-1; no clear D. The CDR3 sequence is 14 residues long. V gave up 3 bases and J gave up 3 bases, with 11 bases separating them. From germline, CDR1 is MNHEY and CDR2 SVGEGT. The CDR3: CASSYWSRDTEAFF. DNA of the CDR3: TGTGCCAGCAGTTATTGGTCCCGGGACACTGAAGCTTTCTTT.

This chain uses TRBV27 with TRBJ1-3, with D unclear. The CDR3 contains 13 residues. V lost 3 bases and J 0 bases, leaving 3 bases between the germline ends. Looked up from germline, CDR1 is MNHEY and CDR2 is SMNVEV (reference sequence). The CDR3 nucleotides read TGTGCCAGCAGTTTCAACTCTGGAAACACCATATATTTT. This encodes CASSFNSGNTIYF.

The chain combines TRBV4-3 with TRBJ2-1, with 8 bases fitting TRBD2. Germline CDR1 LGHNA, CDR2 YSLEER. This CDR3 region has 17 residues. With V trimmed by 4 bases and J by 7 bases, 15 bases remained unmatched. CDR3 region: CASSLGVAGHNGNEQFF. The CDR3 nucleotides are TGCGCCAGCAGCCTGGGGGTAGCGGGGCACAACGGGAATGAGCAGTTCTTC.

This rearrangement joins TRBV13 to TRBJ2-1, with D perhaps matching TRBD2 (6 bases). V lost 0 bases, J lost 10 bases, and 13 bases lay in between. CDR3 length equals 14 residues. Germline CDR1 and CDR2: PRHDT and FYEKMQ (reference sequence). The CDR3 nucleotides are TGTGCCAGCAGCTTAGGGACTAGTTCCAGCGAGCAGTTCTTC. Its translation is CASSLGTSSSEQFF. The full variable domain, completed using reference TRBV13 and TRBJ2-1, is AAGVIQSPRHLIKEKRETATLKCYPIPRHDTVYWYQQGPGQDPQFLISFYEKMQSDKGSIPDRFSAQQFSDYHSELNMSSLELGDSALYFCASSLGTSSSEQFFGPGTRLTVL.

This chain links TRBV6-5 with TRBJ1-1, with D unresolved. CDR1 is MNHEY, CDR2 SVGAGI, per germline. The CDR3 has 11 amino acids. Trimming pared 6 bases from V and 14 bases from J, leaving 16 bases between. The CDR3 reads CASRENQVGFF. CDR3 nucleotides: TGTGCCAGCAGGGAGAACCAAGTCGGCTTCTTT.

The rearrangement links TRBV7-2 to TRBJ2-3; tentative D call: TRBD2 (7 bases). V shed 5 bases and J shed 2 bases, with 17 bases lying between them. Germline V gene data show CDR1 as SGHTA and CDR2 as FQGNSA. The CDR3 covers 16 residues. CDR3 sequence (DNA): TGTGCCAGCAGCCGGGGGGCGGGGGAGTACACAGATACGCAGTATTTT. Protein: CASSRGAGEYTDTQYF.

The J gene is TRBJ2-3, the V gene TRBV10-3, with unresolved D. The V end was cut by 2 bases, the J end by 0 bases, with 12 bases between. The CDR3 totals 16 residues. Germline CDR1 reads ENHRY; CDR2 reads SYGVKD. The CDR3 DNA follows: TGTGCCATCAGTGAGGGGTCTACGACTAGCACAGATACGCAGTATTTT. Amino acid sequence: CAISEGSTTSTDTQYF.

This rearrangement joins TRBV28 to TRBJ1-2, with TRBD1 matching 7 bases. CDR3 length: 14 amino acids. V dropped 10 bases and J dropped 4; count of bases not matched to a gene: 12. The germline CDR1 and CDR2 sequences are MDHEN and SYDVKM. The CDR3 region is CAIKGGSNIYGYTF. In DNA form, the CDR3 reads TGTGCCATCAAAGGGGGCTCTAATATCTATGGCTACACCTTC.

The rearrangement links TRBV19 to TRBJ1-5; 7 bases align to TRBD1. V lost 3 bases to trimming and J lost 6 bases; unmatched junction nucleotides: 5. CDR1 and CDR2 (germline): LNHDA, SQIVND (reference sequence). CDR3 length equals 14 residues. CDR3 DNA sequence: TGTGCCAGTAGTATGGGACAGCTCCTTCAGCCCCAGCATTTT. This codes for CASSMGQLLQPQHF. Drawing the rest from reference TRBV19 and TRBJ1-5, the complete variable domain is DGGITQSPKYLFRKEGQNVTLSCEQNLNHDAMYWYRQDPGQGLRLIYYSQIVNDFQKGDIAEGYSVSREKKESFPLTVTSAQKNPTAFYLCASSMGQLLQPQHFGDGTRLSIL.

The chain's CDR3 is CASSGVSSYEQYF. The CDR3 coding sequence is TGTGCCAGCAGTGGAGTAAGCTCCTACGAGCAGTACTTC. J is TRBJ2-7 and V is TRBV2; D uncertain. There are 13 residues in the CDR3. CDR1 is SNHLY, CDR2 FYNNEI, per germline. Trimming shortened V by 4 bases and J by 0 bases, and 7 bases separated the two germline ends.

The chain is built from TRBV7-3 and TRBJ2-3, with 9 bases identical to TRBD1. The CDR3 has 15 residues. Germline loops: CDR1 SGHTA, CDR2 FQGTGA. The V gene end was trimmed by 5 bases and the J gene end by 3 bases; junction bases not matched to a gene: 6. CDR3 residues: CASSPGQGWTDTQYF. CDR3 bases: TGTGCCAGCAGCCCAGGACAGGGGTGGACAGATACGCAGTATTTT.

This clone was counted once. As DNA, the CDR3 is TGTGCCAGCAGCGTGGACAGGTCTGGAAACACCATATATTTT. It is translated as CASSVDRSGNTIYF. The genes are TRBV9 and TRBJ1-3; 7 bases match TRBD1. J was trimmed by 1 base and V by 2 bases; bases with no gene match: 0. Germline CDR1 SGDLS, CDR2 YYNGEE. The length of the CDR3 is 14 residues.

The CDR3 is CSAGVRNEQFF. The CDR3 coding sequence is TGCAGTGCCGGGGTGCGCAATGAGCAGTTCTTC. V is TRBV20-1 and J is TRBJ2-1; a weak D match, TRBD2 (5 bases). CDR1 and CDR2 (germline): DFQATT, SNEGSKA (reference sequence). The CDR3 runs 11 residues. Trimming took 6 bases from V and 6 from J, leaving 9 bases between them.

V and J are TRBV9 and TRBJ2-2; TRBD2 might be the D (6 bases). Germline V gene lookup returns CDR1 SGDLS and CDR2 YYNGEE. V was cut by 7 bases and J by 4 bases, with 14 bases left in between. There are 14 residues in the CDR3. CDR3 nucleotide sequence: TGTGCCAGCGGAGGAGTAGCGGCCACCGGGGAGCTGTTTTTT. Amino acid sequence: CASGGVAATGELFF.

V usage is TRBV10-3 and J usage is TRBJ1-1; TRBD1 might be the D (5 bases). The CDR3 totals 13 residues. The V and J ends lost 2 bases and 5 bases respectively, with 9 bases between them. Per the germline V gene, CDR1 is ENHRY and CDR2 is SYGVKD. The CDR3 protein is CAISEGGRTEAFF. CDR3 sequence (DNA): TGTGCCATCAGTGAGGGGGGGAGAACTGAAGCTTTCTTT.

The V call is TRBV27, the J call TRBJ2-5; 12 bases are shared with TRBD2. The CDR3 has 16 residues. Trimming took 6 bases from V and 1 from J; bases not matched to a gene: 6. The germline gives CDR1 MNHEY, CDR2 SMNVEV (reference sequence). The CDR3 loop is CASRTGTSGFQETQYF. The DNA of the CDR3 is TGTGCCAGCAGGACCGGGACTAGCGGGTTCCAAGAGACCCAGTACTTC.

V is TRBV30 and J is TRBJ2-7; 12 nucleotides align to TRBD2. This CDR3 has 15 residues. J lost 2 bases, V lost 0 bases, and 2 bases had no gene match. The germline V gene encodes CDR1 GTSNPN and CDR2 SVGIG (reference sequence). CDR3 sequence (DNA): TGTGCCTGGAGTGTACTAGCGGGGGGACCCTACGAGCAGTACTTC. Translating it yields CAWSVLAGGPYEQYF.